This T cell receptor beta chain derives from a study of T cells in localized non-small cell lung cancer (dated by TCRdb to the early 2020s). The study in broad terms: The study analyzed T cell repertoires of roughly 220 early-stage NSCLC patients, comparing tumors and uninvolved tumor-adjacent lungs. All 230 or so NSCLC patients in the cohort were treatment-naive and had localized lung tumors that were resected. NSCLC patients had a mean age of roughly 69 years, and 129 were male and about 98 female. General findings and caveats noted by the study authors: Because multi-region tumor sequencing was not performed, intratumor heterogeneity could not be ruled out. Uninvolved tumor-adjacent lung showed the highest T cell clonality, higher than tumor, which suggests more focused antigenic responses in the uninvolved tumor-adjacent lung. Longer overall survival was associated with higher T cell density in blood, whereas shorter survival was associated with higher clonality in adjacent lung. Because of the exploratory design, TCR variables were selected using unadjusted p-values without false-discovery rate correction. A median of approximately 62 of the top 100 tumor clones turned up in the paired uninvolved adjacent lung, and about 28 of those clones also ranked among the top 100 of that same adjacent lung.

Note on this clone: There is no known antigen for this receptor. Per-base qualities were not stored, and no clone one base away is much larger. In the same sample, other DNA sequences code for this CDR3.

There are 14 amino acids in the CDR3, from cysteine to phenylalanine inclusive. Of all the DNA, just the CDR3 is kept, 42 bases in frame from base 1. Here V drops 2 bases and J drops 5 bases, and the junction holds 4 bases not matched to any gene. For CDR1 and CDR2, the germline V gene lists KGHSH and LQKENI. The immunoSEQ Assay was used to sequence TCR beta CDR3 regions from DNA. As for the original processing: To compute T cell density, TCR beta template counts were normalized to usable DNA, which was estimated by amplifying housekeeping genes. Richness was estimated using the preseqR package, with extrapolation to 400,000 templates for PBMC samples and to 120,000 templates for tissue samples. Clonality was taken to be one minus Pielou's evenness. Tissue-enriched TCRs were identified through differential abundance testing performed on productive amino-acid clonotypes, with a minimum total count of 5 and an alpha of 0.1. The Jaccard Index and the Morisita Overlap Index were used to measure how much the repertoires overlapped between compartments. GLIPH clustered TCR beta CDR3s with public tetramer-defined viral CDR3s; viral motifs required at least three viral sequences plus V-gene enrichment. Not all clones reach the TCRdb copy of this immuneACCESS table, which keeps in-frame sequences only. Checked studies attribute under half of the gap to unresolved V genes and leave the rest unexplained. The V and J calls and the clone size are those of that table, but D and trimming were determined from the DNA. This sample comprises about 82,000 clones, 60% to 85% of them detected only once. In total, the top ten clones hold roughly a fifth of the sample.

At diagnosis, peripheral blood, uninvolved tumor-adjacent lung and tumor were collected and were preserved as a mix of fresh-frozen and FFPE material. Blood samples were analyzed as peripheral blood mononuclear cells for TCR repertoire profiling. Source: PBMCs, taken before any cancer treatment. Recombination linked TRBV18 to TRBJ2-5; 8 bases in between match TRBD1. The clonotype comes from a man between 35 and 75 years old with stage II squamous cell lung carcinoma. CDR3 reads: CASSPGTGGETQYF. The sequence in DNA is TGTGCCAGCTCACCAGGGACAGGCGGGGAGACCCAGTACTTC.